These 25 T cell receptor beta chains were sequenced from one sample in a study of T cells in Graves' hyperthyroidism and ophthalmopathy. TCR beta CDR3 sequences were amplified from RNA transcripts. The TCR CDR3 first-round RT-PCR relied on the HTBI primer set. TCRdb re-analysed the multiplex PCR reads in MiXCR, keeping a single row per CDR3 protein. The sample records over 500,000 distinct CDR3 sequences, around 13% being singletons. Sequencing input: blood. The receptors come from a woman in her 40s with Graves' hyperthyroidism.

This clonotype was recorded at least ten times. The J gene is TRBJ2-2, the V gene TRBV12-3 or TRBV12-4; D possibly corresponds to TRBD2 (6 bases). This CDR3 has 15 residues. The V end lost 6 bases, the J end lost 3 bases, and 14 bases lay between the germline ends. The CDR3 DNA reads TGTGCCAGCAGCGTTGGGGGGTCGGACACCGGGGAGCTGTTTTTT. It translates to CASSVGGSDTGELFF.

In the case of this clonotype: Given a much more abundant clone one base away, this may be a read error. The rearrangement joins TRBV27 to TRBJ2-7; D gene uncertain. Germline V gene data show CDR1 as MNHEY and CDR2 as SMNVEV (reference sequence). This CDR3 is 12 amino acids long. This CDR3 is CASSSSPYEQCF. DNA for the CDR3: TGTGCCAGCAGTTCATCGCCCTACGAGCAGTGCTTC.

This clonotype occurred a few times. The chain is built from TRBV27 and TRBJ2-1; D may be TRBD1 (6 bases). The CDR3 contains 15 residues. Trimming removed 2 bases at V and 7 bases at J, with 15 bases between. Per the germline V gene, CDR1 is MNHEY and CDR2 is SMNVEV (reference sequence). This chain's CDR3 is CASSLAAGAGNEQFF. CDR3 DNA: TGTGCCAGCAGTTTAGCGGCAGGGGCCGGGAATGAGCAGTTCTTC.

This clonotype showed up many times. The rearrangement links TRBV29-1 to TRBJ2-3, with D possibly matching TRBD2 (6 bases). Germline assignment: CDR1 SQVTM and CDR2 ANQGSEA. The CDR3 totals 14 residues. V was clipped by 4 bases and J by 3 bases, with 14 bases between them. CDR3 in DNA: TGCAGCGTTGTGCTGTTAGCGGCAACAGATACGCAGTATTTT. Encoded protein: CSVVLLAATDTQYF.

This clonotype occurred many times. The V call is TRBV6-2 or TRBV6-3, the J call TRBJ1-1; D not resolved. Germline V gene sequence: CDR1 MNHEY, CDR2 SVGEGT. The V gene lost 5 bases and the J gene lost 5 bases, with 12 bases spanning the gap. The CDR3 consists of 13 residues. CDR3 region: CASSLLGVTEAFF. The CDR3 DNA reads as TGTGCCAGCAGTCTATTAGGCGTGACTGAAGCTTTCTTT.

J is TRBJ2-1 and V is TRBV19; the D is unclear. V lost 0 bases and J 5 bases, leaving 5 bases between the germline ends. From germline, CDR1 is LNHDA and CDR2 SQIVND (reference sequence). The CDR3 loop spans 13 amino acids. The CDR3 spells CASSIDWDNEQFF. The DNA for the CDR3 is TGTGCCAGTAGTATAGATTGGGACAATGAGCAGTTCTTC.

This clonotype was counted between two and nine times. CDR3 in amino acids: CASSRSGQSSGNTIYF. The CDR3 DNA sequence: TGTGCCAGCAGTCGATCAGGACAAAGCTCTGGAAACACCATATATTTT. The chain combines TRBV6-1 with TRBJ1-3; a weak D match, TRBD1 (5 bases). The CDR3 extends over 16 amino acids. CDR1 is MNHNS, CDR2 SASEGT, per germline. The V and J ends lost 5 bases and 0 bases respectively, with 14 bases between them.

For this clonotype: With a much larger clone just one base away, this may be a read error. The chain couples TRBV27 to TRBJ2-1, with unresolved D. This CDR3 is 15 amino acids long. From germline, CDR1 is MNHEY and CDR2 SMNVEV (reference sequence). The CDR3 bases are TGTGCCACCAGTTTAGGTCCAGGTACGCTGAATGAGCAGTTCTTC. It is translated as CATSLGPGTLNEQFF.

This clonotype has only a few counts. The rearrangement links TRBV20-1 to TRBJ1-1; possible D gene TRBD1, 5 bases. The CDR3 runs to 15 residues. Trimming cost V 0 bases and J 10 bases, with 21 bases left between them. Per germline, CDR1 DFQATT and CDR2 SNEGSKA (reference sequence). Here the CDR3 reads CSARDLRGGPWGAFF. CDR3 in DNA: TGCAGTGCTAGAGATCTGAGGGGTGGGCCCTGGGGAGCTTTCTTT.

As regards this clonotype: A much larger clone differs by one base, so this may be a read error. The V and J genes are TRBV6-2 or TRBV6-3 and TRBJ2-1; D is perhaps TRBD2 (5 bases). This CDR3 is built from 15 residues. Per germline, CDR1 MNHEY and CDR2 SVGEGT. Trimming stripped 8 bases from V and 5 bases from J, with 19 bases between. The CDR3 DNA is TGTGCCAGCGGTCACGGCTCTAGCAAGGACAATGAGCAGTTCTTC. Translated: CASGHGSSKDNEQFF.

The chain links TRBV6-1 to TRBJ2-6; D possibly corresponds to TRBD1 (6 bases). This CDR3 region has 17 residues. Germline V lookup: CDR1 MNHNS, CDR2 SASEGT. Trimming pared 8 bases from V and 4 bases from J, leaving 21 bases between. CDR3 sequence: CASSLGQPLAGANVLTF. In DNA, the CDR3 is TGTGCCAGCTCACTCGGACAGCCCCTGGCGGGGGCCAACGTCCTGACTTTC.

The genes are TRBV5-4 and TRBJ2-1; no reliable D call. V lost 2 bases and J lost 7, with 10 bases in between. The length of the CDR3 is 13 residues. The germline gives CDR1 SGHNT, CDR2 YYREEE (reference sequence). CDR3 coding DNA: TGTGCCAGCAGCTTTCTAGGTGGGAATGAGCAGTTCTTC. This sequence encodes CASSFLGGNEQFF.

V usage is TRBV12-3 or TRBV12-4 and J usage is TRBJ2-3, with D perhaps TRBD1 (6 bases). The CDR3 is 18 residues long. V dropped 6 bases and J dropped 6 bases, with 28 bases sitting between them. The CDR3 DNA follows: TGTGCCAGCAGGGGGCAGAATGAGGACAGATCTCAAATCGATACGCAGTATTTT. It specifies CASRGQNEDRSQIDTQYF.

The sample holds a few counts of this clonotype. The CDR3 region has the DNA TGTGCCAGCAGCCAGGCGACTAGCCCAGGAAAGGAGCAGTACTTC. Amino acid sequence: CASSQATSPGKEQYF. The chain has TRBV3-1 and TRBJ2-7, with 7 positions matching TRBD2. This CDR3 comprises 15 residues. CDR1 is LGHDT, CDR2 YNNKEL, per germline (reference sequence). The J segment lost 7 bases and the V segment lost 3 bases, leaving 12 bases of the junction unmatched.

CDR3 protein: CSARAGTGSGEQFF. The CDR3 coding sequence is TGCAGTGCTAGAGCGGGGACAGGATCGGGTGAGCAGTTCTTC. The J gene is TRBJ2-1, the V gene TRBV20-1; TRBD1 matches 8 bases. The CDR3 contains 14 residues. V was clipped by 1 base and J by 9 bases; unmatched bases: 8. CDR1 is DFQATT and CDR2 is SNEGSKA in the germline V gene (reference sequence).

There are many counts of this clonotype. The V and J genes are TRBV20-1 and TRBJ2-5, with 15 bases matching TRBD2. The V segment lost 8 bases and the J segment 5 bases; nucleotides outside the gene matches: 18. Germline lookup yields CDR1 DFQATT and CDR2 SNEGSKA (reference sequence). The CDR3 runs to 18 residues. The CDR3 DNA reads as TGCAGTCCTCGAGGCGGGACTAGCGGGAGGTTTCTCCTGGAGACCCAGTACTTC. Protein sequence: CSPRGGTSGRFLLETQYF.

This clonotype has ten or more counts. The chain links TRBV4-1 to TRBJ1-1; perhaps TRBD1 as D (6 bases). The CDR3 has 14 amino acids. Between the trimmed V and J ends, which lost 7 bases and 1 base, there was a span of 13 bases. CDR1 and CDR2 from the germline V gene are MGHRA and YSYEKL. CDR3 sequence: CASTVGGANTEAFF. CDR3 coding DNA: TGCGCCAGCACAGTCGGGGGGGCGAACACTGAAGCTTTCTTT.

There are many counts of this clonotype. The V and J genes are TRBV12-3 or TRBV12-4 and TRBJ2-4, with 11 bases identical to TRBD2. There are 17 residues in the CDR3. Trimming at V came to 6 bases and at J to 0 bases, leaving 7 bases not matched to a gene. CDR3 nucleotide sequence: TGTGCCAGCAGCCCGATCCTAGCGGGAGGAGCCAAAAACATTCAGTACTTC. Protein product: CASSPILAGGAKNIQYF.

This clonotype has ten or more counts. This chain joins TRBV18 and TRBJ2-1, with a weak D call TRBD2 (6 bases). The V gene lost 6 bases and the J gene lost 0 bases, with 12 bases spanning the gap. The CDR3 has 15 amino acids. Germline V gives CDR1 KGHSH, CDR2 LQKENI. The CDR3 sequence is CASSSPGSSYNEQFF. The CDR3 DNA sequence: TGTGCCAGCTCGTCTCCCGGGAGCTCCTACAATGAGCAGTTCTTC. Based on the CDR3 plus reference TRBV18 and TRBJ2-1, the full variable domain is NAGVMQNPRHLVRRRGQEARLRCSPMKGHSHVYWYRQLPEEGLKFMVYLQKENIIDESGMPKERFSAEFPKEGPSILRIQQVVRGDSAAYFCASSSPGSSYNEQFFGPGTRLTVL.

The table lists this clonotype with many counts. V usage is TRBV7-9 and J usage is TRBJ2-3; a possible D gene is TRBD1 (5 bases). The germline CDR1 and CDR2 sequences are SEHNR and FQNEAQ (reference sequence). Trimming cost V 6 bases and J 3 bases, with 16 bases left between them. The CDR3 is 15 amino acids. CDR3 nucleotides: TGTGCCAGCAGTATCACAGGCTTGGAGACAGATACGCAGTATTTT. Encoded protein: CASSITGLETDTQYF.

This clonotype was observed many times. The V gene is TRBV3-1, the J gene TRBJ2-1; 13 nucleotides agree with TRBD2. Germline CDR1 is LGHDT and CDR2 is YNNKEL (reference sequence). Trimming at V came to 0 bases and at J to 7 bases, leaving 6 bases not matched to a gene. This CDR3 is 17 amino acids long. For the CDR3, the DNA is TGTGCCAGCAGCCAAGATCTACTAGCGGGAGGGCTAAATGAGCAGTTCTTC. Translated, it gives CASSQDLLAGGLNEQFF.

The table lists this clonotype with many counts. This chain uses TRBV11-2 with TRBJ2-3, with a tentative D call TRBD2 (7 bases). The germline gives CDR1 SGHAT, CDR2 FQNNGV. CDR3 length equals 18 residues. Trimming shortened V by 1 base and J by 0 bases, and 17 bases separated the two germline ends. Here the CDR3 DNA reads TGTGCCAGCAGCTTAGTACGGGGGGCGGCTAGTAGCACAGATACGCAGTATTTT. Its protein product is CASSLVRGAASSTDTQYF.

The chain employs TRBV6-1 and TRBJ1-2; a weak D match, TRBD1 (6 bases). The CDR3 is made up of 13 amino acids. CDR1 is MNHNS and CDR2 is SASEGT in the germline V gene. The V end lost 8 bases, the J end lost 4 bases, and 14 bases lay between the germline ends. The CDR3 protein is CASGGPGAYGYTF. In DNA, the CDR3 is TGTGCCAGCGGGGGTCCAGGGGCCTATGGCTACACCTTC.

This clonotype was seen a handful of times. CDR3 DNA: TGCGCCAGCACCACGGGACAGGGGAATTCACCCCTCCACTTT. Amino acid sequence: CASTTGQGNSPLHF. The chain couples TRBV5-1 to TRBJ1-6; 10 nucleotides align to TRBD1. This CDR3 region has 14 residues. J was trimmed by 7 bases and V by 6 bases; bases with no gene match: 4. Germline-derived CDR1 and CDR2 are SGHRS and YFSETQ.

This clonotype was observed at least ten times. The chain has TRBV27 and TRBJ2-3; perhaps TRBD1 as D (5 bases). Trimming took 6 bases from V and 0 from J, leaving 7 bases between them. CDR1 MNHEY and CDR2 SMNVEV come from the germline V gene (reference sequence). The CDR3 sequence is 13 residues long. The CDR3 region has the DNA TGTGCCAGCAGCCGACAGAGCACAGATACGCAGTATTTT. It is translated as CASSRQSTDTQYF.